These 24 T cell receptor beta chains were all obtained from the same sample, sequenced in a study of T-cell reconstitution after alpha-beta-depleted transplantation in children. It was with unique molecular identifiers that the TCRbeta library was prepared. TCRdb analysed the PCR reads with MiXCR anew, one entry per CDR3 protein. The table lists tens of thousands of distinct CDR3 sequences, around 7.9% of them singletons. Sequenced here: PBMCs from the stem cell graft donor, sampled from the stem cell graft. The receptors were gathered from a human donor who donated a stem cell graft to a child with acute lymphoblastic leukemia.

This clonotype was counted between two and nine times. Here the CDR3 reads CASSTRDSDTGELFF. The CDR3 bases are TGTGCCAGCAGTACCCGGGACAGCGACACCGGGGAGCTGTTTTTT. The chain uses TRBV7-6 and TRBJ2-2; TRBD1 aligns across 7 bases. This CDR3 is built from 15 residues. After removal of 6 bases from V and 3 bases from J, the junction contained 7 bases not matched to a gene. Germline V lookup: CDR1 SGHVS, CDR2 FNYEAQ.

This clonotype was detected many times. V is TRBV12-3 or TRBV12-4 and J is TRBJ1-5; no definite D call. The ends were cut back, 3 bases at V and 8 bases at J, with 11 bases in the middle. The CDR3 consists of 13 residues. The CDR3 loop reads CASSFLLPEPQHF. CDR3 sequence (DNA): TGTGCCAGCAGTTTTTTGCTCCCAGAGCCCCAGCATTTT.

This clonotype was observed at least ten times. V usage is TRBV5-1 and J usage is TRBJ2-2, with a tentative D call TRBD2 (6 bases). Trimming removed 7 bases at V and 1 base at J, with 14 bases between. The CDR3 is made up of 15 amino acids. CDR1 and CDR2 from the germline V gene are SGHRS and YFSETQ. This CDR3 reads CASGLAQENTGELFF. The CDR3 DNA is TGCGCCAGCGGCCTAGCGCAAGAGAACACCGGGGAGCTGTTTTTT. The variable domain in full, completed from reference TRBV5-1 and TRBJ2-2, reads KAGVTQTPRYLIKTRGQQVTLSCSPISGHRSVSWYQQTPGQGLQFLFEYFSETQRNKGNFPGRFSGRQFSNSRSEMNVSTLELGDSALYLCASGLAQENTGELFFGEGSRLTVL.

The table lists this clonotype with many counts. This chain joins TRBV5-1 and TRBJ2-5; unclear D gene. CDR3 length: 13 residues. The V gene's germline CDR1 is SGHRS and CDR2 YFSETQ. V was clipped by 3 bases and J by 2 bases, with 8 bases between them. CDR3 nucleotides: TGCGCCAGCAGCTCTGAAACTCAAGAGACCCAGTACTTC. Protein sequence: CASSSETQETQYF.

This chain joins TRBV4-2 and TRBJ2-6; 8 positions match TRBD1. The J segment lost 0 bases and the V segment lost 7 bases, leaving 8 bases of the junction unmatched. Looked up from germline, CDR1 is LGHNA and CDR2 is YNFKEQ. This CDR3 is built from 17 residues. In DNA form, the CDR3 reads TGTGCCAGCACCACCGGGACAGGACCCTCTGGGGCCAACGTCCTGACTTTC. Its translation: CASTTGTGPSGANVLTF.

The table lists this clonotype with many counts. The chain links TRBV29-1 to TRBJ1-2; 9 nucleotides line up with TRBD1. The germline V gene has CDR1 SQVTM and CDR2 ANQGSEA. The CDR3 runs 16 residues. The trim removed 7 bases at V and 6 bases at J, leaving 18 bases unmatched. The chain's CDR3 is CSARPGQGAPRDGYTF. CDR3 nucleotides: TGCAGCGCCCGACCGGGACAGGGTGCCCCACGGGATGGCTACACCTTC.

This clonotype was counted ten times or more. This rearrangement joins TRBV20-1 to TRBJ1-1; D uncertain. There are 13 residues in the CDR3. Germline values: CDR1 DFQATT, CDR2 SNEGSKA (reference sequence). V was cut by 0 bases and J by 1 base, with 6 bases left in between. CDR3 sequence reads: CSARDGRNTEAFF. In DNA form, the CDR3 reads TGCAGTGCTAGAGATGGGAGGAACACTGAAGCTTTCTTT.

Concerning this clonotype: A much larger clone differs from this one at a single base, so this may be a read error. The chain links TRBV12-3 or TRBV12-4 to TRBJ1-5; tentative D call: TRBD1 (5 bases). CDR3 size: 18 residues. CDR3 DNA: TGTACCAGCAGTTTGGTTCTGGGGGGGAAAGCGGTCAATCAGCCCCAGCATTTT. Its translation is CTSSLVLGGKAVNQPQHF.

This clonotype was seen a handful of times. CDR3 sequence: CASSPTSGRGETQYF. As DNA, the CDR3 is TGTGCCAGCAGTCCGACTAGCGGGAGGGGAGAGACCCAGTACTTC. The chain recombines TRBV28 with TRBJ2-5, with 14 bases fitting TRBD2. Germline CDR1 and CDR2: MDHEN and SYDVKM. J gave up 4 bases and V 5 bases, and 3 bases lay outside the gene matches. The CDR3 contains 15 residues.

The table lists this clonotype with a few counts. V is TRBV28 and J is TRBJ2-3; 10 bases agree with TRBD1. Losses at the gene ends were 2 bases for V and 0 bases for J; bases not matched to a gene: 5. There are 17 residues in the CDR3. CDR1 is MDHEN, CDR2 SYDVKM, per germline. The CDR3 here is CASSLPGTGASTDTQYF. As DNA, the CDR3 is TGTGCCAGCAGTTTACCCGGGACAGGGGCTAGCACAGATACGCAGTATTTT.

This clonotype was counted between two and nine times. The CDR3 nucleotides read TGCAGTGCTACTCGACCCCCCGCTTCCTACAATGAGCAGTTCTTC. It is translated as CSATRPPASYNEQFF. This chain connects TRBV20-1 to TRBJ2-1; D is ambiguous. Germline V gives CDR1 DFQATT, CDR2 SNEGSKA (reference sequence). This CDR3 is 15 amino acids long. Trimming took 4 bases from V and 1 from J, leaving 14 bases between them.

This clonotype was counted ten times or more. This chain connects TRBV20-1 to TRBJ2-1; no clear D gene. Trimming left V 3 bases short and J 8 bases short, with 5 bases between. Germline lookup yields CDR1 DFQATT and CDR2 SNEGSKA (reference sequence). The CDR3 loop spans 10 amino acids. CDR3 sequence (DNA): TGCAGTGCTAGGGATTATGAGCAGTTCTTC. Protein: CSARDYEQFF.

This clonotype was seen ten or more times. The chain carries TRBV5-1 and TRBJ1-1; 7 bases align to TRBD1. CDR1 is SGHRS, CDR2 YFSETQ, per germline. The CDR3 is 14 residues long. Germline trimming cut 4 bases from V and 3 bases from J; bases unmatched to any gene: 6. The CDR3 loop reads CASSRGGSYTEAFF. The CDR3 DNA reads TGCGCCAGCAGCCGAGGGGGCTCGTACACTGAAGCTTTCTTT.

The V and J genes are TRBV6-1 and TRBJ1-5; 7 bases line up with TRBD1. Per the germline V gene, CDR1 is MNHNS and CDR2 is SASEGT. CDR3 length equals 14 residues. V dropped 3 bases and J dropped 6; count of bases not matched to a gene: 5. CDR3 sequence: CASSEGQGGQPQHF. Written as DNA, the CDR3 is TGTGCCAGCAGTGAGGGGCAGGGGGGTCAGCCCCAGCATTTT.

There are many counts of this clonotype. The V and J genes are TRBV12-3 or TRBV12-4 and TRBJ2-3; 8 bases fit TRBD1. Trimming cost V 4 bases and J 3 bases; bases outside gene matches: 9. This CDR3 has 16 residues. This CDR3 reads CASSSWTGQSTDTQYF. CDR3 DNA: TGTGCCAGCAGTTCCTGGACAGGGCAGAGTACAGATACGCAGTATTTT.

The J gene is TRBJ2-7, the V gene TRBV25-1, with a weak D call TRBD1 (6 bases). CDR1 and CDR2 (germline): MGHDK, SYGVNS. The CDR3 loop spans 12 amino acids. V lost 8 bases to trimming and J lost 2 bases, with 10 bases between them. The CDR3 nucleotides are TGTGCCAGCGGGGACATGACCTACGAGCAGTACTTC. Its protein is CASGDMTYEQYF.

Many counts were recorded for this clonotype. This chain joins TRBV20-1 and TRBJ2-7; a possible D gene is TRBD2 (5 bases). The CDR3 is 13 amino acids. Germline CDR1 DFQATT, CDR2 SNEGSKA (reference sequence). The germline V and J ends were trimmed by 3 bases and 0 bases, with 9 bases remaining between them. CDR3 region: CSASSVSSYEQYF. As DNA, the CDR3 is TGCAGTGCTAGTAGCGTAAGCTCCTACGAGCAGTACTTC.

The genes are TRBV18 and TRBJ2-1; 12 bases are shared with TRBD2. With 3 bases clipped from V and 0 bases from J, the junction kept 3 bases outside the gene matches. Germline lookup yields CDR1 KGHSH and CDR2 LQKENI. This CDR3 has 17 amino acids. In DNA form, the CDR3 reads TGTGCCAGCTCACCGTTGACTAGCGGGGGCTCCTACAATGAGCAGTTCTTC. It encodes CASSPLTSGGSYNEQFF.

At least ten counts were recorded for this clonotype. CDR3 DNA: TGTGCCAGCAGCCTCCGGGACAGCAGCAATCAGCCCCAGCATTTT. Its translation is CASSLRDSSNQPQHF. The gene calls are TRBV7-2 and TRBJ1-5; 7 bases match TRBD1. There are 15 residues in the CDR3. From germline, CDR1 is SGHTA and CDR2 FQGNSA. J lost 1 base, V lost 5 bases, and 5 bases had no gene match.

This clonotype came up many times. The V and J genes are TRBV2 and TRBJ1-4; a possible D gene is TRBD1 (5 bases). Germline V gives CDR1 SNHLY, CDR2 FYNNEI. The CDR3 loop spans 15 amino acids. V shed 2 bases and J shed 4 bases, with 11 bases lying between them. DNA for the CDR3: TGTGCCAGCAGTGAATCTCAGGGAGATAATGAAAAACTGTTTTTT. Protein: CASSESQGDNEKLFF.

This clonotype was found many times. This chain links TRBV20-1 with TRBJ2-3, with a weak D call TRBD2 (5 bases). From germline, CDR1 is DFQATT and CDR2 SNEGSKA (reference sequence). This CDR3 comprises 14 residues. V shed 5 bases and J shed 3 bases, with 15 bases lying between them. The CDR3 DNA reads TGCAGTGCTGCCTCCATCACGGGGACAGATACGCAGTATTTT. Translating gives CSAASITGTDTQYF.

This clonotype was seen repeatedly, ten times or more. This chain uses TRBV11-2 with TRBJ2-1; D might be TRBD1 or TRBD2, each matching 7 bases. Trimming left V 10 bases short and J 3 bases short, with 16 bases between. Germline values: CDR1 SGHAT, CDR2 FQNNGV. This CDR3 has 14 residues. The CDR3: CATSQGEGYNEQFF. As DNA, the CDR3 is TGTGCCACCAGTCAGGGGGAGGGCTACAATGAGCAGTTCTTC.

Many counts were recorded for this clonotype. This chain links TRBV11-2 with TRBJ2-5, with 7 bases that match TRBD2. This CDR3 has 14 residues. The germline CDR1 and CDR2 sequences are SGHAT and FQNNGV. The junction had 8 bases not matched to a gene; V was cut back by 6 bases and J by 4 bases. The CDR3 loop reads CASRLPGRGETQYF. The CDR3 DNA is TGTGCCAGCAGGTTACCGGGGAGGGGAGAGACCCAGTACTTC.

This clonotype was observed many times. This rearrangement joins TRBV3-1 to TRBJ2-7; the D is unclear. The V end was cut by 5 bases, the J end by 2 bases, with 4 bases between. The germline gives CDR1 LGHDT, CDR2 YNNKEL (reference sequence). The CDR3 is 11 amino acids. The CDR3: CASSAPYEQYF. In DNA form, the CDR3 reads TGTGCCAGCAGCGCCCCCTACGAGCAGTACTTC.